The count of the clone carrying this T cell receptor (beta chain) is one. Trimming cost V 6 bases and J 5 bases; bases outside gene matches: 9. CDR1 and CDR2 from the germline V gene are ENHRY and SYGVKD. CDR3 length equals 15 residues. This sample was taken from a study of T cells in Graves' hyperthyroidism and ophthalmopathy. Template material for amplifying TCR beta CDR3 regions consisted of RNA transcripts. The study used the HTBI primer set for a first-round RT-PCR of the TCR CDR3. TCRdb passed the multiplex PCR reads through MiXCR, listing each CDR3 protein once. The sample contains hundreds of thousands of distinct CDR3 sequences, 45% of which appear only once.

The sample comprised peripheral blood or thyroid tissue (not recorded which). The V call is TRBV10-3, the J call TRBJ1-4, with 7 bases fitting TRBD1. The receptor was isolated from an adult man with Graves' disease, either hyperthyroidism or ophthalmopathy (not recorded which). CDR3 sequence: CAISPGQADNEKLFF. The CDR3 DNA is TGTGCCATCAGCCCAGGACAGGCCGACAATGAAAAACTGTTTTTT.